This T cell receptor (beta chain) was documented in a study of CXCR3-negative and CXCR3-positive naive CD8 T cells. Study findings and constraints: Compared with CXCR3-negative naive cells, CXCR3-positive naive cells showed more hydrophobic TRB CDR3s. Sequencing showed both naive subsets with comparably high diversity, and memory CD8+ cells much lower.

On this clonotype: The antigen remains unidentified.

The CDR3 extends over 16 amino acids. 5' RACE with UMI labels generated the TRB cDNA libraries. No DNA is given; TCRdb re-called the 5' RACE reads and lists each CDR3 protein once. The clone table shows some 120,000 distinct CDR3 sequences, with the ten largest holding approximately 0.4%. The sequencing input was naive CXCR3+ CD8+ T cells from blood. Subset noted: CD45RO-CCR7+CD27+CD95- naive CD8+ T cells expressing CXCR3 (TNR3+). This receptor was identified in a human donor in good health. Some clones in this sample may be carry-over from other donors' samples. The chain employs TRBV21-1 and TRBJ1-1; TCRdb reports TRBD1, a call that lacks DNA to check it against. TRBV21-1 has pseudogene status. The CDR3 protein is CASSNREQGSNTEAFF.